Below, 16 T cell receptor beta chains from the same sample are listed, as sequenced in a study of blood T cell repertoires in COVID-19. TCRdb's table, derived via immunoSEQ multiplex PCR, lists solely in-frame clones and lacks some. The sample shows under 250,000 clones, around 84% of them seen only once. The material sequenced was peripheral blood. These receptors were taken from a man in his fifties or sixties with COVID-19, enrolled during active disease.

This chain connects TRBV10-3 to TRBJ2-1; 11 bases are shared with TRBD2. Per the germline V gene, CDR1 is ENHRY and CDR2 is SYGVKD. The CDR3 totals 13 residues. With V trimmed by 6 bases and J by 9 bases, 4 bases remained unmatched. This CDR3 reads CAISRTSGGEQFF. The CDR3 DNA reads as TGTGCCATCAGCCGTACTAGCGGGGGTGAGCAGTTCTTC.

This chain connects TRBV30 to TRBJ2-7; D is ambiguous. V lost 7 bases and J lost 2, with 9 bases in between. The length of the CDR3 is 11 residues. Germline CDR1 reads GTSNPN; CDR2 reads SVGIG (reference sequence). The CDR3 coding sequence is TGTGCCTCGCGCGGAGCCTACGAGCAGTACTTC. Protein sequence: CASRGAYEQYF.

The chain recombines TRBV5-1 with TRBJ2-1, with TRBD2 matching over 14 bases. The junction had 2 bases not matched to a gene; V was cut back by 3 bases and J by 6 bases. This CDR3 contains 15 residues. The germline gives CDR1 SGHRS, CDR2 YFSETQ. The CDR3 sequence is CASSSGLAGANEQFF. The CDR3 DNA reads as TGCGCCAGCAGCTCGGGACTAGCGGGAGCCAATGAGCAGTTCTTC.

The chain has TRBV5-1 and TRBJ2-4; tentative D call: TRBD2 (6 bases). CDR3 length: 16 residues. Trimming stripped 0 bases from V and 0 bases from J, with 10 bases between. The V gene's germline CDR1 is SGHRS and CDR2 YFSETQ. CDR3 sequence (DNA): TGCGCCAGCAGCTTGGTTGGCGGGGTAGCCAAAAACATTCAGTACTTC. It yields the protein CASSLVGGVAKNIQYF.

V is TRBV2 and J is TRBJ1-2, with D maybe TRBD1 (6 bases). This CDR3 is built from 14 residues. CDR1 is SNHLY, CDR2 FYNNEI, per germline. V shed 8 bases and J shed 1 base, with 14 bases lying between them. This chain's CDR3 is CASATDRSNYGYTF. The CDR3 nucleotides are TGTGCCAGCGCAACTGACAGGAGTAACTATGGCTACACCTTC.

The chain has TRBV6-5 and TRBJ2-3, with 8 bases matching TRBD2. CDR1 is MNHEY and CDR2 is SVGAGI in the germline V gene. This CDR3 is 13 amino acids long. The V segment lost 5 bases and the J segment 4 bases; nucleotides outside the gene matches: 2. CDR3 bases: TGTGCCAGCAGTCCGGGAGGGCCAGATACGCAGTATTTT. This gives the protein CASSPGGPDTQYF.

The chain combines TRBV4-3 with TRBJ1-5; D gene ambiguous. This CDR3 spans 12 amino acids. Trimming removed 10 bases at V and 0 bases at J, with 7 bases between. Germline CDR1 is LGHNA and CDR2 is YSLEER. DNA of the CDR3: TGCGCCAACTCATTTAGCAATCAGCCCCAGCATTTT. Protein sequence: CANSFSNQPQHF.

The chain is built from TRBV10-2 and TRBJ1-6; D gene unclear. The germline V and J ends were trimmed by 6 bases and 6 bases, with 9 bases remaining between them. This CDR3 has 13 residues. Germline CDR1 is WSHSY and CDR2 is SAAADI. The CDR3 sequence is CASSPFFNSPLHF. CDR3 sequence (DNA): TGCGCCAGCAGCCCCTTTTTTAATTCACCCCTCCACTTT.

This chain links TRBV9 with TRBJ2-1; 8 bases fit TRBD2. V lost 0 bases and J lost 5; bases outside the gene matches: 4. This CDR3 is 15 amino acids long. Germline CDR1 reads SGDLS; CDR2 reads YYNGEE. For the CDR3, the DNA is TGTGCCAGCAGCGTAGTAGGGCGGGGGGACAATGAGCAGTTCTTC. Encoded protein: CASSVVGRGDNEQFF.

J is TRBJ2-2 and V is TRBV3-1 (or the pseudogene TRBV3-2), with D possibly matching TRBD1 (5 bases). Trimming left V 1 base short and J 2 bases short, with 11 bases between. The CDR3 is 16 amino acids. Germline V gene lookup returns CDR1 LGHDT and CDR2 YNNKEL (reference sequence). CDR3 sequence reads: CASSQGRQGNTGELFF. For the CDR3, the DNA is TGTGCCAGCAGCCAAGGTCGGCAGGGCAACACCGGGGAGCTGTTTTTT.

This clone was seen a single time. The DNA for the CDR3 is TGTGCCACCAGACAGGGGAACTCCTACGAGCAGTACTTC. It translates to CATRQGNSYEQYF. V gene TRBV24-1 combines with J gene TRBJ2-7, with TRBD1 matching 7 bases. The CDR3 has 13 amino acids. V shed 7 bases, J shed 0 bases, and the junction held 2 bases outside the gene matches. CDR1 and CDR2 (germline): KGHDR, SFDVKD.

This clone was found a few times. The chain combines TRBV5-6 with TRBJ1-4; TRBD1 matches at 9 bases. V shed 4 bases, J shed 7 bases, and the junction held 8 bases outside the gene matches. The germline V gene has CDR1 SGHDT and CDR2 YYEEEE. The CDR3 is 15 residues long. CDR3 in amino acids: CASSGTGGRGEKLFF. The DNA for the CDR3 is TGTGCCAGCAGCGGAACAGGGGGCAGGGGTGAAAAACTGTTTTTT.

V usage is TRBV6-5 and J usage is TRBJ2-7; 10 bases line up with TRBD2. This CDR3 region has 14 residues. V gave up 6 bases and J gave up 2 bases; unmatched junction bases: 4. The germline V gene encodes CDR1 MNHEY and CDR2 SVGAGI. The CDR3 DNA reads TGTGCCAGCAGATCCCTAGCGGGGGCCTACGAGCAGTACTTC. Translated, it gives CASRSLAGAYEQYF.

This chain links TRBV7-7 with TRBJ2-5; 10 bases are a match to TRBD1. Germline V gives CDR1 SSHAT, CDR2 FNYEAQ (reference sequence). Losses at the gene ends were 4 bases for V and 3 bases for J; bases not matched to a gene: 5. The CDR3 has 15 amino acids. The CDR3 spells CASSSPGTGEETQYF. The CDR3 nucleotides read TGTGCCAGCAGCTCCCCCGGGACAGGGGAAGAGACCCAGTACTTC.

The table lists this clone with a count of one. The gene calls are TRBV30 and TRBJ1-2; D is ambiguous. Per the germline V gene, CDR1 is GTSNPN and CDR2 is SVGIG (reference sequence). V was cut by 2 bases and J by 0 bases, with 7 bases left in between. The CDR3 runs 13 residues. CDR3 protein: CAWSLTTNYGYTF. In nucleotides, the CDR3 is TGTGCCTGGAGTTTAACAACTAACTATGGCTACACCTTC.

The chain joins TRBV10-3 to TRBJ2-1; tentative D call: TRBD1 (6 bases). The V gene's germline CDR1 is ENHRY and CDR2 SYGVKD. This CDR3 has 14 amino acids. V was trimmed by 3 bases and J by 2 bases, leaving 8 bases between them. The CDR3 DNA follows: TGTGCCATCAGTGACAGGGGCACCTACAATGAGCAGTTCTTC. This codes for CAISDRGTYNEQFF.